This T cell receptor (beta chain) was profiled in a study of blood T cells in healthy people across ages. Study-wide results and limits: Reliance upon unsorted PBMCs precluded definitive naive versus antigen-experienced comparison.

Concerning this clonotype: Its matching antigen is unknown.

The authors drew 8.5 to 10 milliliters of peripheral blood from each donor. A sample-barcoded 5' primer and a J-beta primer mix were used in a second PCR of roughly 7 to 12 cycles. TCRdb re-called the 5' RACE reads with MiXCR, one entry per CDR3 protein. The repertoire holds about 1.5 million distinct CDR3 sequences, with less than 45% as singletons. Source material: blood. The clonotype comes from a woman between 18 and 29 years old in good health.

The CDR3: CASNLGIYNEQFF. The CDR3 DNA reads as TGTGCCAGCAACCTCGGGATCTACAATGAGCAGTTCTTC. The chain combines TRBV2 with TRBJ2-1; TRBD2 is a possible D gene (5 bases). V shed 7 bases and J shed 3 bases, with 10 bases lying between them. Germline-derived CDR1 and CDR2 are SNHLY and FYNNEI. This CDR3 spans 13 amino acids. Full variable domain (outside the CDR3, taken from reference TRBV2 and TRBJ2-1): EPEVTQTPSHQVTQMGQEVILRCVPISNHLYFYWYRQILGQKVEFLVSFYNNEISEKSEIFDDQFSVERPDGSNFTLKIRSTKLEDSAMYFCASNLGIYNEQFFGPGTRLTVL.